These 2 T cell receptor beta chains came from one sample sequenced in a study of blood T cell repertoires in COVID-19. Libraries were prepared by immunoSEQ multiplex PCR; TCRdb keeps only in-frame clonotypes and omits some of them. The sample yields nearly 35,000 clones, around 84% seen once. The sequencing input was peripheral blood. The receptors were gathered from a human donor with acute or convalescent COVID-19. The donor label of this sample is uncertain.

The V gene is TRBV19, the J gene TRBJ1-2; D possibly corresponds to TRBD1 (6 bases). The germline V and J ends were trimmed by 9 bases and 8 bases, with 19 bases remaining between them. Germline loops: CDR1 LNHDA, CDR2 SQIVND (reference sequence). The CDR3 contains 13 residues. The CDR3 spells CASVAIQGDGYTF. DNA of the CDR3: TGTGCCAGCGTTGCGATACAGGGAGACGGCTACACCTTC.

This clone was recorded a few times. This chain uses TRBV6-1 with TRBJ2-7; TRBD2 is a possible D gene (5 bases). The V gene lost 2 bases and the J gene lost 7 bases, with 12 bases spanning the gap. The CDR3 totals 13 residues. CDR1 and CDR2 from the germline V gene are MNHNS and SASEGT. The CDR3: CASSEPGLREQYF. The CDR3 DNA is TGTGCCAGCAGTGAACCCGGACTGAGGGAGCAGTACTTC.